This T cell receptor (beta chain) comes out of a study of technical replicates of blood from a handful of donors. Profiling relied on immunoSEQ multiplex PCR, and the TCRdb table lists in-frame clones only, not all of them. Of tens of thousands of clones listed, over 90% were seen once; the top ten hold about 0.41%. Looked up from germline, CDR1 is SGDLS and CDR2 is YYNGEE. Trimming at V came to 3 bases and at J to 4 bases, leaving 2 bases not matched to a gene. The length of the CDR3 is 13 residues. V is TRBV9 and J is TRBJ1-1, with 8 positions matching TRBD1. The sequenced sample was T cells isolated from PBMCs. The TCR originated in a human donor in good health. The CDR3: CASSGDRGTEAFF. CDR3 bases: TGTGCCAGCAGCGGAGACAGGGGCACTGAAGCTTTCTTT.